This entry describes one T cell receptor beta chain. This clone has more than one count but fewer than ten. The antigen it binds to is not known. The input lacks base qualities; no much larger clone sits a single base away. Whole blood was collected in K2EDTA tubes by collaborating institutions according to the institutions' own protocols. For TCRbeta analysis, collaborator samples were shipped as frozen whole blood, as isolated PBMCs, or as DNA extracted from either sample type. The junction shows trimming of 2 bases on V and 5 bases on J, plus 16 bases between the germline ends. The germline V gene encodes CDR1 LGHNA and CDR2 YNFKEQ. The CDR3 contains 16 residues, cysteine and phenylalanine counted. Just the 48-base CDR3 DNA is kept, in frame starting at base 1. TCRbeta CDR3 regions were amplified from genomic DNA using the immunoSEQ Assay, a bias-controlled multiplex PCR. In the original analysis: Within the assay, amplification of reference gene primers was used to estimate how many nucleated cells each sample contained. To quantify the absolute abundance of each unique TCRbeta CDR3 rearrangement, sequence reads were collapsed and filtered. For each sample, productive Simpson clonality was calculated as the square root of Simpson's diversity index across productive rearrangements. Entries here come from immuneACCESS through TCRdb and include only in-frame sequences with V and J called. Some clones fail to appear in such tables; in the studies checked, an unresolved V gene covers under half of the shortfall, and the cause of the remainder is unknown. V, J and clone size are taken as reported in that table, and D and trimming were inferred from the DNA itself. This sample has 250,000 to 300,000 clones in its table, and approximately 81% of those were observed once. The top ten hold 2.5% to 3% of the sample.

The sample originates from a study of blood T cell repertoires in COVID-19 (dated by TCRdb to 2020 to 2022). For context, the study as a whole: Samples covering the acute and convalescent phases of COVID-19 were provided by collaborators in the United States, Italy and Spain. Samples came from the ongoing ImmuneRACE study (first 160 participants) plus 1,254 subjects from 6 global collaborators. The repertoires were released in a freely available public database meant as a resource for research on the immune response to SARS-CoV-2. HLA class I and class II types, where available, came from metadata supplied by the sample provider rather than from assay-based typing. Deeply sampled blood TCRbeta repertoires from subjects exposed to, actively infected with, or recovered from COVID-19 were included in the dataset. The prospective study material was composed of cDNA or gDNA derived from T cells, B-cell-depleted T cells, or PBMCs. A de-identified subject ID, COVID-19 status, age in years and sex were almost always included in the sample metadata. Study-wide findings and limitations: How much clinical and demographic metadata was included differed by source and by participant, and the metadata was provided uncurated.

This chain joins TRBV4-2 to TRBJ1-5; a tentative D match to TRBD1 spans 5 bases. The source is a woman in her sixties with active or convalescent COVID-19. Sequenced sample: peripheral blood. For the CDR3, the sequence is CASSQSPTQAYQPQHF. The DNA sequence is as follows: TGTGCCAGCAGCCAAAGCCCTACACAGGCGTATCAGCCCCAGCATTTT.